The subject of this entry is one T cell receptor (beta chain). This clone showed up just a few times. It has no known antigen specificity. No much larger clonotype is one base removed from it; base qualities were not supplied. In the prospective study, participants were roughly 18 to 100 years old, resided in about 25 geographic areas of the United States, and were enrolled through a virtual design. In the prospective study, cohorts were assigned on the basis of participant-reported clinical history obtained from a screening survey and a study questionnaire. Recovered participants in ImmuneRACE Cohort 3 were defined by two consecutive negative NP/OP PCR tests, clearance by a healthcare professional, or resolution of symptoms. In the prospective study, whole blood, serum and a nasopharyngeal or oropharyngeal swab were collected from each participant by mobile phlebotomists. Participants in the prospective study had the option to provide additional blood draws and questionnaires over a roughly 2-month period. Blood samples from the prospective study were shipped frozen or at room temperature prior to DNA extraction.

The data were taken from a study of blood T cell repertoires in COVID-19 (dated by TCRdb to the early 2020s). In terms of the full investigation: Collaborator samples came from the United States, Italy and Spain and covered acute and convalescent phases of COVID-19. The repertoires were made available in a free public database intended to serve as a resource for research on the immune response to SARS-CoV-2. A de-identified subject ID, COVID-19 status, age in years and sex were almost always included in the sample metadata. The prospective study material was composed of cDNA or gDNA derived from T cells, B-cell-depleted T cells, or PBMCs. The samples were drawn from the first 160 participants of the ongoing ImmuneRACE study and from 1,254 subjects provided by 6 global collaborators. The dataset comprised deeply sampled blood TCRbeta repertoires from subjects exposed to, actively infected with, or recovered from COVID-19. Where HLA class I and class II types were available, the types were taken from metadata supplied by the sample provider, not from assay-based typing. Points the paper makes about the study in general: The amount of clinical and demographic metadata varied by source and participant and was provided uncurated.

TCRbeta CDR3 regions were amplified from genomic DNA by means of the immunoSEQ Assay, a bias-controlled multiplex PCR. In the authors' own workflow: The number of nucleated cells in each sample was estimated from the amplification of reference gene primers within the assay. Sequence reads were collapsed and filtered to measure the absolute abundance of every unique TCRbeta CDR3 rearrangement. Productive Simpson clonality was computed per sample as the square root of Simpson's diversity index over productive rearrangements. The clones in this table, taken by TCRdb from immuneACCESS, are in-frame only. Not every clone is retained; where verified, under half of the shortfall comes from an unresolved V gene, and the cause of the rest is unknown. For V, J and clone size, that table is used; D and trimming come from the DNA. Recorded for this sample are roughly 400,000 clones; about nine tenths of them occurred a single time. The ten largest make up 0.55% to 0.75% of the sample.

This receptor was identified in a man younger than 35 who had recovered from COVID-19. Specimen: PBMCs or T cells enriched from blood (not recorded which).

The CDR3 region reads CASSQDRGGPLHF. The DNA sequence follows: TGTGCCAGCAGCCAGGACAGGGGGGGACCCCTCCACTTT. The V and J genes are TRBV3-1 (or the pseudogene TRBV3-2) and TRBJ1-6, with 10 bases aligning to TRBD1. Per the germline V gene (reference sequence), LGHDT is the CDR1 and YNNKEL is the CDR2. The germline V end is reduced by 3 bases and the J end by 12 bases; junction bases left unmatched: 2. The CDR3, cysteine through phenylalanine, is 13 amino acids long. The kept DNA is CDR3 alone, 39 bases in frame from the first base.